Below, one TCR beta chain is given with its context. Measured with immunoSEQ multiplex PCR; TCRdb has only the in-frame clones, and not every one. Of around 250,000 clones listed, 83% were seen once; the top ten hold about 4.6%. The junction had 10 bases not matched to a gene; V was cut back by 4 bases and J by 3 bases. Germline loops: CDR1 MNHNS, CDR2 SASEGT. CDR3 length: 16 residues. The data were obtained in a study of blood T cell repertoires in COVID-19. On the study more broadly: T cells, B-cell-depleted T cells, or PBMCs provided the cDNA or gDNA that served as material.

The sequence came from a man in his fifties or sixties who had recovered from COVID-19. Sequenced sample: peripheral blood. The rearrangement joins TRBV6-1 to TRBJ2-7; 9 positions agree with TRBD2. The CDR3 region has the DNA TGTGCCAGCAGTGTAGCCGGGGCGGGAGGGAGCTACGAGCAGTACTTC. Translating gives CASSVAGAGGSYEQYF.